This T cell receptor beta chain was obtained from a study of blood T cell repertoires in COVID-19. Study-wide context: Acute and convalescent COVID-19 specimens originated in the United States, Italy and Spain.

Libraries were prepared by immunoSEQ multiplex PCR; TCRdb keeps only in-frame clonotypes and omits some of them. The top ten hold around 2.5% of the sample, which has 300,000 or so clones, over 85% seen once. The germline CDR1 and CDR2 sequences are SGHRS and YFSETQ. CDR3 length equals 16 residues. With V trimmed by 3 bases and J by 4 bases, 3 bases remained unmatched. Sequenced material: PBMCs or T cells enriched from blood (not recorded which). The rearrangement uses TRBV5-1 and TRBJ2-1; 14 bases are a match to TRBD2. The TCR was taken from a man aged 55 to 69 who had recovered from COVID-19. Here the CDR3 DNA reads TGCGCCAGCAGCTCCGGGACTAGCGGGAGTTACAATGAGCAGTTCTTC. Encoded protein: CASSSGTSGSYNEQFF.